Below are 2 T cell receptor beta chains sequenced from a single sample in a study of lung T cells in sarcoidosis with Löfgren's syndrome. TCRdb re-analysed the reads in MiXCR, keeping a single row per CDR3 protein. Here the sample spans 60,000 or so distinct CDR3 sequences, approximately 22% being singletons. The specimen sequenced was CD4+ T cells from PBMCs. Every receptor here comes from a human donor with sarcoidosis (Löfgren's syndrome or another form), or a control subject (not recorded which).

This sequence joins TRBV2 and TRBJ2-1; D perhaps matches TRBD2 (6 bases). V was clipped by 4 bases and J by 4 bases, with 11 bases between them. The CDR3 loop spans 14 amino acids. Germline V lookup: CDR1 SNHLY, CDR2 FYNNEI. The CDR3 sequence: CASSAIAAYNEQFF. In DNA, the CDR3 is TGTGCCAGCAGTGCCATAGCGGCATACAATGAGCAGTTCTTC.

This clonotype has ten or more counts. The chain combines TRBV20-1 with TRBJ2-3; 8 nucleotides align to TRBD1. V was pared by 5 bases and J by 3 bases, with 7 bases of the junction left unmatched. Germline CDR1 reads DFQATT; CDR2 reads SNEGSKA (reference sequence). The CDR3 runs 14 residues. CDR3: CSAFDRGRTDTQYF. CDR3 DNA: TGCAGTGCTTTTGACAGGGGTAGAACAGATACGCAGTATTTT.